Listed here are 13 T cell receptor beta chains from one sample, sequenced in a study of CD8+ T cells in alopecia areata. Noted treatment: oral pan-JAK inhibitor, 5-10 mg twice daily. Extracted RNA was reverse transcribed into cDNA, the sequencing template. Profiling relied on immunoSEQ multiplex PCR, and the TCRdb table lists in-frame clones only, not all of them. The sample lists around 200,000 clones; about 60% were seen once. Sequences were derived from CD8+ T cells sorted from blood, sampled at week 24, from a patient treated with tofacitinib. The receptor source for this set is a human donor with alopecia areata.

V gene TRBV7-6 combines with J gene TRBJ2-7; 11 bases map to TRBD1. In germline, CDR1 is SGHVS, CDR2 FNYEAQ. The trim removed 5 bases at V and 5 bases at J, leaving 11 bases unmatched. This CDR3 contains 16 residues. The CDR3 DNA reads as TGTGCCAGCAGCCCGACGGACAGGGGGCTTCACCACGAGCAGTACTTC. It is translated as CASSPTDRGLHHEQYF.

The chain is built from TRBV13 and TRBJ2-7, with D possibly TRBD1 on 5 matching bases. This CDR3 contains 15 residues. Germline V gives CDR1 PRHDT, CDR2 FYEKMQ (reference sequence). The V gene lost 0 bases and the J gene lost 2 bases, with 11 bases spanning the gap. CDR3 bases: TGTGCCAGCAGCTTAGGGTTAACAGGTCCCTACGAGCAGTACTTC. Translated: CASSLGLTGPYEQYF. Full variable domain (remainder filled in from reference TRBV13 and TRBJ2-7): AAGVIQSPRHLIKEKRETATLKCYPIPRHDTVYWYQQGPGQDPQFLISFYEKMQSDKGSIPDRFSAQQFSDYHSELNMSSLELGDSALYFCASSLGLTGPYEQYFGPGTRLTVT.

This clone was detected only a few times. J is TRBJ2-7 and V is TRBV13; no firm D call. Trimming took 0 bases from V and 0 from J, leaving 9 bases between them. There are 15 residues in the CDR3. CDR1 and CDR2 (germline): PRHDT, FYEKMQ (reference sequence). CDR3 protein: CASSLGTGSSYEQYF. As DNA, the CDR3 is TGTGCCAGCAGCTTAGGAACGGGTAGCTCCTACGAGCAGTACTTC. The whole variable domain, filled in from reference TRBV13 and TRBJ2-7, reads AAGVIQSPRHLIKEKRETATLKCYPIPRHDTVYWYQQGPGQDPQFLISFYEKMQSDKGSIPDRFSAQQFSDYHSELNMSSLELGDSALYFCASSLGTGSSYEQYFGPGTRLTVT.

Turning to this clone: Other DNA sequences in the same sample also yield this CDR3. The chain is built from TRBV7-9 and TRBJ1-5; TRBD1 matches at 8 bases. Germline V gives CDR1 SEHNR, CDR2 FQNEAQ (reference sequence). J gave up 2 bases and V 5 bases, and 2 bases lay outside the gene matches. The CDR3 covers 14 residues. The CDR3 bases are TGTGCCAGCAGCCCGACAGGGGGCAATCAGCCCCAGCATTTT. Translated: CASSPTGGNQPQHF.

This clone was seen a handful of times. This rearrangement joins TRBV2 to TRBJ1-4; 7 bases agree with TRBD1. There are 10 residues in the CDR3. J lost 15 bases, V lost 7 bases, and 5 bases had no gene match. Germline CDR1 SNHLY, CDR2 FYNNEI. The CDR3 sequence is CASKRQGLFF. For the CDR3, the DNA is TGTGCCAGCAAGAGACAGGGATTGTTTTTT.

The chain joins TRBV30 to TRBJ2-2; D is undetermined. Trimming took off 4 bases at V and 2 bases at J, with 5 bases between the two ends. Germline CDR1 is GTSNPN and CDR2 is SVGIG (reference sequence). The CDR3 extends over 12 amino acids. The CDR3 DNA follows: TGTGCCTGGACCGCTAACACCGGGGAGCTGTTTTTT. Protein: CAWTANTGELFF. Using reference TRBV30 and TRBJ2-2 for the parts outside the CDR3, the full variable domain is SQTIHQWPATLVQPVGSPLSLECTVEGTSNPNLYWYRQAAGRGLQLLFYSVGIGQISSEVPQNLSASRPQDRQFILSSKKLLLSDSGFYLCAWTANTGELFFGEGSRLTVL.

This chain uses TRBV5-1 with TRBJ1-5; 10 nucleotides match TRBD1. Trimming at V came to 0 bases and at J to 5 bases, leaving 8 bases not matched to a gene. The CDR3 contains 17 residues. Germline V lookup: CDR1 SGHRS, CDR2 YFSETQ. CDR3 in DNA: TGCGCCAGCAGCTTGGGTCCGGGACAGGGGTTGGATCAGCCCCAGCATTTT. Amino acids: CASSLGPGQGLDQPQHF.

The CDR3 bases are TGCGCCAGCAGCCAAGATCGTGGCGGGTTGACTGAAGCTTTCTTT. It is translated as CASSQDRGGLTEAFF. The chain links TRBV4-1 to TRBJ1-1; D unresolved. Germline CDR1 and CDR2: MGHRA and YSYEKL. The CDR3 extends over 15 amino acids. V gave up 0 bases and J gave up 5 bases, with 13 bases separating them.

The chain employs TRBV29-1 and TRBJ2-6; 7 nucleotides align to TRBD1. The CDR3 sequence is 15 residues long. Germline CDR1 and CDR2: SQVTM and ANQGSEA. After removal of 5 bases from V and 0 bases from J, the junction contained 4 bases not matched to a gene. The CDR3 sequence is CSVWTGISGANVLTF. The CDR3 DNA sequence: TGCAGCGTTTGGACAGGAATCTCTGGGGCCAACGTCCTGACTTTC.

The V call is TRBV29-1, the J call TRBJ1-2; 7 bases map to TRBD1. This CDR3 spans 12 amino acids. Per the germline V gene, CDR1 is SQVTM and CDR2 is ANQGSEA. Trimming cost V 5 bases and J 5 bases; bases outside gene matches: 5. The CDR3 reads CSVPDRAYGYTF. DNA of the CDR3: TGCAGCGTTCCCGACAGGGCTTATGGCTACACCTTC.

In DNA form, the CDR3 reads TGTGCCAGCAGCCAAGGGAACGAGCAGTACTTC. As protein: CASSQGNEQYF. The chain recombines TRBV7-9 with TRBJ2-7; D uncertain. V was clipped by 5 bases and J by 5 bases, with 7 bases between them. Germline values: CDR1 SEHNR, CDR2 FQNEAQ (reference sequence). The CDR3 is 11 amino acids.

This chain uses TRBV5-1 with TRBJ2-7; the match to TRBD1 covers 7 bases. The germline CDR1 and CDR2 sequences are SGHRS and YFSETQ. The CDR3 totals 14 residues. Trimming at V came to 5 bases and at J to 2 bases, leaving 7 bases not matched to a gene. For the CDR3, the DNA is TGCGCCAGCAGACGACAGGGAAGTCCCTACGAGCAGTACTTC. This codes for CASRRQGSPYEQYF.

V is TRBV30 and J is TRBJ1-5; D uncertain. The V gene lost 0 bases and the J gene lost 3 bases, with 9 bases spanning the gap. The CDR3 sequence is 14 residues long. Germline V gene data show CDR1 as GTSNPN and CDR2 as SVGIG (reference sequence). The CDR3 spells CAWSVLGVNQPQHF. CDR3 DNA sequence: TGTGCCTGGAGTGTTCTCGGAGTCAATCAGCCCCAGCATTTT.